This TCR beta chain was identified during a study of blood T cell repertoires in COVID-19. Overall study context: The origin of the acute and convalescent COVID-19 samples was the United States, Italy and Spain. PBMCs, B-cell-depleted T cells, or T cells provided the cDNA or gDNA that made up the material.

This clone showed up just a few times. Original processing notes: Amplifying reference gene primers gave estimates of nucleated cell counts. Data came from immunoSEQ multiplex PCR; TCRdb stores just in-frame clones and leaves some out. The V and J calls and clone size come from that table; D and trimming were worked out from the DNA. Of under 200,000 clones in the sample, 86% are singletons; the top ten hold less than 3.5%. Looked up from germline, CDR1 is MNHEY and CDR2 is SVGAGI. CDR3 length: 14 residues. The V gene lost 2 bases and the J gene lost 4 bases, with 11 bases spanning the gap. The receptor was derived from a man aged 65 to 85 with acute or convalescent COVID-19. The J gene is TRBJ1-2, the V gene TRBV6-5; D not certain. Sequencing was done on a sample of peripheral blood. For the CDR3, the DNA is TGTGCCAGCAGTTACGGCGGGCGGGGCTATGGCTACACCTTC. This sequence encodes CASSYGGRGYGYTF.